This paragraph reports one T cell receptor beta chain. Its antigen is not identified. The data derive from a study of graft-versus-host responses after intestinal transplantation. Study overall: Each patient got anti-thymocyte globulin induction, then tacrolimus and steroids for two to four years.

The V gene's germline CDR1 is LNHDA and CDR2 SQIVND (reference sequence). V lost 2 bases and J lost 1, with 4 bases in between. This CDR3 region has 13 residues. Assay: immunoSEQ multiplex PCR; the TCRdb copy retains only in-frame clones and omits some. The table includes over 100,000 clones, about 92% detected once. This receptor was obtained from a human donor who was the organ donor for an intestinal transplant. This sample comprised unstimulated CD4+ T cells sorted from spleen or lymph node cells, obtained before transplant. The J gene is TRBJ2-3, the V gene TRBV19; D unresolved. The CDR3 sequence is CASSIQGTDTQYF. The CDR3 DNA sequence: TGTGCCAGTAGTATACAGGGCACAGATACGCAGTATTTT.